These 20 T cell receptor beta chains came from one sample sequenced in a study of long-term antiretroviral therapy in people with HIV. At the survey level, the v3.0 immunoSEQ assay was run. Assay used: immunoSEQ multiplex PCR; TCRdb lists only in-frame clones, some missing. The table lists roughly 20,000 clones, 80% to 90% of them singletons. Sequencing was performed on unsorted PBMCs, taken 1.9 years after starting antiretroviral therapy. These receptors came from a woman aged 45-65 years with HIV.

V is TRBV5-4 and J is TRBJ1-1; D may be TRBD1 (6 bases). This CDR3 contains 16 residues. Germline V CDR1 and CDR2: SGHNT, YYREEE (reference sequence). Between the trimmed V and J ends, which lost 3 bases and 3 bases, there was a span of 18 bases. CDR3 region: CASSSRLQGRDTEAFF. Here the CDR3 DNA reads TGTGCCAGCAGCTCCCGCTTACAGGGACGCGACACTGAAGCTTTCTTT.

The rearrangement joins TRBV10-3 to TRBJ1-3, with D maybe TRBD1 (5 bases). This CDR3 has 12 amino acids. V gave up 10 bases and J gave up 9 bases, with 16 bases separating them. CDR1 is ENHRY and CDR2 is SYGVKD in the germline V gene. CDR3 DNA: TGTGCCACCCGACCAGGGCCTAGCACCATATATTTT. It is translated as CATRPGPSTIYF.

J is TRBJ1-4 and V is TRBV4-2; D remains unclear. V lost 0 bases to trimming and J lost 10 bases, with 15 bases between them. This CDR3 is 15 amino acids long. Germline CDR1 is LGHNA and CDR2 is YNFKEQ. The CDR3: CASSQDKPPGGKLFF. The CDR3 region has the DNA TGTGCCAGCAGCCAAGATAAGCCCCCCGGCGGAAAACTGTTTTTT.

The chain links TRBV18 to TRBJ2-2, with 7 nucleotides matching TRBD2. Germline loops: CDR1 KGHSH, CDR2 LQKENI. J lost 10 bases, V lost 2 bases, and 4 bases had no gene match. CDR3 length equals 13 residues. CDR3 nucleotide sequence: TGTGCCAGCTCACCAGGGGGGGACGAGGAGCTGTTTTTT. It yields the protein CASSPGGDEELFF.

This clone was found a few times. The J gene is TRBJ2-7, the V gene TRBV7-8, with D tentatively TRBD2 (6 bases). V lost 5 bases and J 7 bases, leaving 18 bases between the germline ends. The CDR3 covers 14 residues. CDR1 is SGHVS, CDR2 FQNEAQ, per germline. The CDR3 region has the DNA TGTGCCAGCAGCCCCGGGACTTCCGGATTGGAGCAGTACTTC. This encodes CASSPGTSGLEQYF.

This clone was found once. The chain recombines TRBV4-1 with TRBJ2-7, with D perhaps TRBD1 (5 bases). Per the germline V gene, CDR1 is MGHRA and CDR2 is YSYEKL. V lost 3 bases and J 2 bases, leaving 8 bases between the germline ends. CDR3 length equals 13 residues. In nucleotides, the CDR3 is TGCGCCAGCAGCCACGACAGCCCCTACGAGCAGTACTTC. This codes for CASSHDSPYEQYF.

The CDR3 spells CATLLDPDGHTDTQYF. CDR3 nucleotides: TGTGCCACCCTTTTAGATCCGGATGGGCACACAGATACGCAGTATTTT. This chain links TRBV15 with TRBJ2-3; D call uncertain. The germline V gene has CDR1 LNHNV and CDR2 YYDKDF (reference sequence). Trimming took off 8 bases at V and 2 bases at J, with 20 bases between the two ends. The CDR3 spans 16 residues.

The chain is built from TRBV4-3 and TRBJ2-5; possibly TRBD2 for D (6 bases). Germline V gene sequence: CDR1 LGHNA, CDR2 YSLEER. V was trimmed by 0 bases and J by 4 bases, leaving 12 bases between them. This CDR3 is built from 15 residues. The CDR3 DNA reads TGCGCCAGCAGCCAAGAGGGAGGTATCCCAGAGACCCAGTACTTC. Amino acids: CASSQEGGIPETQYF.

This clone was counted a few times. The chain links TRBV12-5 to TRBJ2-1; possible D gene TRBD1, 6 bases. Germline V gene sequence: CDR1 LGHNT, CDR2 FRNRAP. Trimming shortened V by 1 base and J by 6 bases, and 7 bases separated the two germline ends. The CDR3 is 13 amino acids. CDR3 residues: CASGLAGVNEQFF. The CDR3 DNA sequence: TGTGCTAGTGGTTTGGCAGGGGTCAATGAGCAGTTCTTC.

This chain links TRBV5-1 with TRBJ1-6; D call uncertain. The CDR3 runs to 13 residues. CDR1 and CDR2 from the germline V gene are SGHRS and YFSETQ. The V end lost 4 bases, the J end lost 9 bases, and 11 bases lay between the germline ends. CDR3 bases: TGCGCCAGCAGCCAAAACGGTGGTTCACCCCTCCACTTT. Translating gives CASSQNGGSPLHF.

The CDR3 loop is CASRNRGMKNTEAFF. DNA for the CDR3: TGTGCCAGCAGAAACAGGGGGATGAAGAACACTGAAGCTTTCTTT. The chain is built from TRBV2 and TRBJ1-1; 8 nucleotides line up with TRBD1. Germline CDR1 SNHLY, CDR2 FYNNEI. The CDR3 sequence is 15 residues long. The trim removed 6 bases at V and 1 base at J, leaving 7 bases unmatched.

CDR3 sequence (DNA): TGTGCCAGCAGCAAGGGACAGCTGCTCTATGGCTACACCTTC. Translation: CASSKGQLLYGYTF. This chain connects TRBV7-8 to TRBJ1-2, with 7 bases identical to TRBD1. This CDR3 has 14 amino acids. Germline-derived CDR1 and CDR2 are SGHVS and FQNEAQ. V was pared by 5 bases and J by 4 bases, with 7 bases of the junction left unmatched.

This chain uses TRBV28 with TRBJ1-4; 9 bases line up with TRBD1. Trimming took 3 bases from V and 5 from J; bases not matched to a gene: 1. This CDR3 comprises 14 residues. Per the germline V gene, CDR1 is MDHEN and CDR2 is SYDVKM. CDR3 protein: CASSLTGGNEKLFF. The DNA for the CDR3 is TGTGCCAGCAGTTTGACAGGGGGAAATGAAAAACTGTTTTTT.

This clone occurred once. The genes are TRBV19 and TRBJ2-1; 9 bases map to TRBD1. In germline, CDR1 is LNHDA, CDR2 SQIVND (reference sequence). This CDR3 region has 15 residues. J lost 7 bases, V lost 5 bases, and 9 bases had no gene match. The CDR3 region is CASSVPGQGWNEQFF. The CDR3, as DNA: TGTGCCAGTAGTGTACCGGGACAGGGTTGGAATGAGCAGTTCTTC.

J is TRBJ1-5 and V is TRBV7-9; D might be TRBD1 (6 bases). The V end lost 4 bases, the J end lost 4 bases, and 20 bases lay between the germline ends. The germline CDR1 and CDR2 sequences are SEHNR and FQNEAQ (reference sequence). This CDR3 comprises 17 residues. The chain's CDR3 is CASSSFFGTTGNQPQHF. The CDR3 DNA follows: TGTGCCAGCAGCTCATTCTTCGGGACTACAGGGAATCAGCCCCAGCATTTT.

This clone was detected only a few times. This chain links TRBV30 with TRBJ2-7; 7 nucleotides agree with TRBD1. With 3 bases clipped from V and 7 bases from J, the junction kept 15 bases outside the gene matches. CDR3 length: 15 residues. CDR1 GTSNPN and CDR2 SVGIG come from the germline V gene (reference sequence). The CDR3 spells CAWRPDRAPRWEQYF. CDR3 nucleotides: TGTGCCTGGAGGCCAGACAGGGCCCCAAGGTGGGAGCAGTACTTC. Full variable domain (remainder filled in from reference TRBV30 and TRBJ2-7): SQTIHQWPATLVQPVGSPLSLECTVEGTSNPNLYWYRQAAGRGLQLLFYSVGIGQISSEVPQNLSASRPQDRQFILSSKKLLLSDSGFYLCAWRPDRAPRWEQYFGPGTRLTVT.

The chain couples TRBV7-2 to TRBJ2-1, with D unclear. Per the germline V gene, CDR1 is SGHTA and CDR2 is FQGNSA. The CDR3 consists of 16 residues. Trimming pared 2 bases from V and 0 bases from J, leaving 11 bases between. The CDR3 loop is CASSLRHLDSYNEQFF. In DNA, the CDR3 is TGTGCCAGCAGCTTAAGACATCTGGACTCCTACAATGAGCAGTTCTTC.

This clone was observed a single time. The chain carries TRBV5-1 and TRBJ2-3, with TRBD2 identical over 8 bases. V lost 3 bases to trimming and J lost 4 bases; unmatched junction nucleotides: 10. Germline loops: CDR1 SGHRS, CDR2 YFSETQ. The CDR3 spans 16 residues. CDR3 sequence (DNA): TGCGCCAGCAGCTCATGGAGACTAGCGACCGCAGATACGCAGTATTTT. Residues: CASSSWRLATADTQYF.

The rearrangement joins TRBV4-3 to TRBJ1-1; D not certain. The V end lost 0 bases, the J end lost 1 base, and 9 bases lay between the germline ends. CDR3 length equals 15 residues. CDR1 and CDR2 from the germline V gene are LGHNA and YSLEER. The CDR3 DNA is TGCGCCAGCAGCCAAGATATCTTGGCGAACACTGAAGCTTTCTTT. Encoded protein: CASSQDILANTEAFF.

This clone came up a few times. The V and J genes are TRBV9 and TRBJ1-6, with 8 bases fitting TRBD1. Germline V gene lookup returns CDR1 SGDLS and CDR2 YYNGEE. V shed 0 bases and J 6 bases; nucleotides not matched to a gene: 2. The CDR3 spans 15 residues. This chain's CDR3 is CASSVGGTGNSPLHF. The CDR3 coding sequence is TGTGCCAGCAGCGTAGGGGGGACAGGTAATTCACCCCTCCACTTT.